The clone carrying this TCR beta chain was observed a handful of times. The antigen remains unidentified. The sample belongs to a study of early T cells in non-severe SARS-CoV-2 infection. Points from the study as a whole: There was a bias toward anti-spike CD8 responses in VDJdb matching, which missed private and CD4 specificities.

This CDR3 is built from 15 residues. Trimming took off 4 bases at V and 1 base at J, with 11 bases between the two ends. Germline lookup yields CDR1 MNHEY and CDR2 SVGEGT. Unique molecular identifiers tagged individual cDNA molecules. TCRdb re-called the 5' RACE reads through MiXCR, storing one row per CDR3 protein. The sample carries under 90,000 distinct CDR3 sequences, 14% recorded once. The chain combines TRBV6-2 or TRBV6-3 with TRBJ2-1, with D possibly being TRBD1 (5 bases). Sequencing was done on a sample of whole blood. The source is an adult who was a healthcare worker with PCR-confirmed SARS-CoV-2 infection or an uninfected control (not recorded which). The CDR3 DNA sequence: TGTGCCAGCAGTTCCCAGGGCCCGTCCTACAATGAGCAGTTCTTC. Translation gives CASSSQGPSYNEQFF.